Only a few counts were recorded for the clone carrying this T cell receptor (beta chain). Its antigen is as yet unknown. These data belong to a study of a mutant IDH1 vaccine in newly diagnosed glioma. Study-level information: Vaccines began 4-6 weeks after radiotherapy alone, or with temozolomide cycles. The earlier regimen, radiotherapy, temozolomide, or both, was most often both. Week 35 was safety follow-up visit V12; week 47 was end-of-study visit V13.

The CDR3 is 15 residues long. The V segment lost 6 bases and the J segment 4 bases; nucleotides outside the gene matches: 11. Looked up from germline, CDR1 is SGHDT and CDR2 is YYEEEE. As to time point: week 35, safety follow-up. Each dose of the vaccine consisted of 300 ug of mutant IDH1 20-mer peptide, with topical imiquimod. Whole-study results and caveats: Pseudoprogression showed no apparent link to changes in top peripheral T cell clonotypes.

The data were produced by immunoSEQ multiplex PCR, yet TCRdb's version contains in-frame clones alone and is incomplete. The table has 25,000 to 40,000 clones, approximately 78% seen once. The sample in question was PBMCs, obtained from a glioma patient whose treatment included an IDH1 peptide vaccine. The genes are TRBV5-6 and TRBJ1-1; 8 bases line up with TRBD1. The receptor's source is a woman between 40 and 55 years old with glioma. The CDR3 bases are TGTGCCAGCACCTATTTACAGGGGGATAGCACTGAAGCTTTCTTT. It translates to CASTYLQGDSTEAFF.